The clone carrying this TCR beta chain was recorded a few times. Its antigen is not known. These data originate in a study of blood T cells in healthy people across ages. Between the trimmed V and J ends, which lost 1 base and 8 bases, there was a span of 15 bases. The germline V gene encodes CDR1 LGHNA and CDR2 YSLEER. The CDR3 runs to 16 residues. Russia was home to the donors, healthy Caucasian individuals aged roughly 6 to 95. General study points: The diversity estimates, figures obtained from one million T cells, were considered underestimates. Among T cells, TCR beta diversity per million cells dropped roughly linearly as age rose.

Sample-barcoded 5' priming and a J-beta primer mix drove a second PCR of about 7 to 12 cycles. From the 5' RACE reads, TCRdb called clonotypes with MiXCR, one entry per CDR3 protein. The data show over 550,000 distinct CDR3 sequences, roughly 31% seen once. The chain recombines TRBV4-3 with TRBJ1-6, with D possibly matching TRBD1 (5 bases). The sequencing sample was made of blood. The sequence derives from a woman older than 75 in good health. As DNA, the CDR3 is TGCGCCAGCAGCCAAGTAAGAGGGGCCCGGGATTCACCCCTCCACTTT. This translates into CASSQVRGARDSPLHF.